This TCR beta chain was recovered during a study of monozygotic twins with inflammatory bowel disease. Study findings and constraints: Healthy co-twins, by inverse Simpson, had higher TCRbeta diversity than their siblings with IBD. Versus healthy twins, IBD patients showed fewer clonotypes shared with others, especially with disease activity. Different subtypes (of T cells) could not be told apart from one another.

As for this clonotype: The antigen remains undetermined.

From the 5' RACE reads, TCRdb lists one entry per CDR3 protein and no DNA. In all, the sample yields more than 95,000 distinct CDR3 sequences. The CDR3 length is 17 residues. The germline V gene encodes CDR1 SGHRS and CDR2 YFSETQ. This TCR came from a human donor with ulcerative colitis or Crohn's disease, or a healthy co-twin of an affected twin (not recorded which). Specimen: blood. This chain connects TRBV5-1 to TRBJ1-4; TCRdb calls TRBD1, which cannot be checked without DNA. The CDR3 loop is CASSLARTGGYEEKLFF.